Below are 19 T cell receptor beta chains sequenced from a single sample in a study of blood T cell repertoires in COVID-19. The assay was immunoSEQ multiplex PCR, and TCRdb's table has in-frame clones only and misses some. This table holds about 350,000 clones, approximately 89% found once. Sample: peripheral blood. These receptors were obtained from a woman aged 55-70 years with COVID-19, enrolled during active disease.

V gene TRBV7-9 combines with J gene TRBJ2-6; 7 bases map to TRBD1. This CDR3 spans 17 amino acids. V trimming: 1 base; J trimming: 0 bases; junction bases outside the gene matches: 3. Germline V gives CDR1 SEHNR, CDR2 FQNEAQ (reference sequence). CDR3 sequence reads: CASSLGTGHSGANVLTF. DNA for the CDR3: TGTGCCAGCAGCTTAGGGACAGGCCACTCTGGGGCCAACGTCCTGACTTTC.

V usage is TRBV5-1 and J usage is TRBJ2-3; TRBD1 matches 7 bases. Germline V gene sequence: CDR1 SGHRS, CDR2 YFSETQ. This CDR3 comprises 15 residues. V was pared by 2 bases and J by 3 bases, with 6 bases of the junction left unmatched. The CDR3 region is CASSLRQGRTDTQYF. CDR3 nucleotide sequence: TGCGCCAGCAGCTTACGACAGGGTAGGACAGATACGCAGTATTTT.

The chain recombines TRBV28 with TRBJ1-1; D remains ambiguous. The CDR3 covers 13 residues. The V end was cut by 6 bases, the J end by 0 bases, with 8 bases between. CDR1 is MDHEN, CDR2 SYDVKM, per germline. This CDR3 is CASRRVLNTEAFF. The DNA of the CDR3 is TGTGCCAGCAGGAGAGTGCTGAACACTGAAGCTTTCTTT.

This chain joins TRBV18 and TRBJ1-4; D remains unclear. The CDR3 is made up of 16 amino acids. The V gene lost 6 bases and the J gene lost 2 bases, with 16 bases spanning the gap. Germline CDR1 reads KGHSH; CDR2 reads LQKENI. CDR3 nucleotide sequence: TGTGCCAGCTCCCCTACCAGAGAGGTGACTAATGAAAAACTGTTTTTT. Translating gives CASSPTREVTNEKLFF. Full variable domain (outside the CDR3, taken from reference TRBV18 and TRBJ1-4): NAGVMQNPRHLVRRRGQEARLRCSPMKGHSHVYWYRQLPEEGLKFMVYLQKENIIDESGMPKERFSAEFPKEGPSILRIQQVVRGDSAAYFCASSPTREVTNEKLFFGSGTQLSVL.

The J gene is TRBJ1-3, the V gene TRBV7-3; weak D call: TRBD1 (6 bases). The CDR3 is 16 amino acids. V dropped 0 bases and J dropped 0 bases, with 9 bases sitting between them. Germline V gene data show CDR1 as SGHTA and CDR2 as FQGTGA. In DNA, the CDR3 is TGTGCCAGCAGCTTAACTGGGGGCCACTCTGGAAACACCATATATTTT. Its translation is CASSLTGGHSGNTIYF.

On this clone: The sample holds other DNA sequences that translate to the same CDR3. The V gene is TRBV29-1, the J gene TRBJ1-1; TRBD1 agrees at 8 bases. The CDR3 is 12 amino acids. CDR1 and CDR2 from the germline V gene are SQVTM and ANQGSEA. The V segment lost 7 bases and the J segment 0 bases; nucleotides outside the gene matches: 1. Here the CDR3 reads CSAGQVNTEAFF. DNA of the CDR3: TGCAGCGCGGGACAGGTGAACACTGAAGCTTTCTTT.

The V call is TRBV29-1, the J call TRBJ1-1; tentatively, D is TRBD1 (6 bases). The CDR3 contains 12 residues. Germline V gives CDR1 SQVTM, CDR2 ANQGSEA. The germline V and J ends were trimmed by 6 bases and 9 bases, with 17 bases remaining between them. The CDR3 DNA sequence: TGCAGCGTCGATCAGGGGCCCATCCAAGCTTTCTTT. Translation: CSVDQGPIQAFF. Filled out from reference TRBV29-1 and TRBJ1-1, the complete variable domain reads SAVISQKPSRDICQRGTSLTIQCQVDSQVTMMFWYRQQPGQSLTLIATANQGSEATYESGFVIDKFPISRPNLTFSTLTVSNMSPEDSSIYLCSVDQGPIQAFFGQGTRLTVV.

This sequence joins TRBV2 and TRBJ2-1; D might be TRBD2 (5 bases). The CDR3 covers 13 residues. Germline values: CDR1 SNHLY, CDR2 FYNNEI. V lost 5 bases and J 3 bases, leaving 8 bases between the germline ends. The CDR3 DNA reads as TGTGCCAGCAGTCCCCGGGACTACAATGAGCAGTTCTTC. Protein product: CASSPRDYNEQFF.

The chain is built from TRBV5-1 and TRBJ1-5; 7 positions match TRBD1. This CDR3 is 14 amino acids long. Germline CDR1 is SGHRS and CDR2 is YFSETQ. J lost 6 bases, V lost 1 base, and 4 bases had no gene match. The CDR3 sequence: CASSLQGVGQPQHF. CDR3 bases: TGCGCCAGCAGCTTGCAGGGGGTCGGTCAGCCCCAGCATTTT.

V and J are TRBV15 and TRBJ1-3; no firm D call. Germline values: CDR1 LNHNV, CDR2 YYDKDF (reference sequence). Trimming removed 0 bases from V and 0 bases from J, with 9 bases in between. This CDR3 comprises 16 residues. The DNA for the CDR3 is TGTGCCACCAGCAGAGATATCGGGGACTCTGGAAACACCATATATTTT. It is translated as CATSRDIGDSGNTIYF.

The chain carries TRBV6-5 and TRBJ2-7; no clear D gene. Trimming shortened V by 3 bases and J by 1 base, and 7 bases separated the two germline ends. Germline V gives CDR1 MNHEY, CDR2 SVGAGI. CDR3 length: 13 residues. The CDR3 DNA reads as TGTGCCAGCAGTTATACCCAGTCCTACGAGCAGTACTTC. Its protein product is CASSYTQSYEQYF.

This clone came up once. The V call is TRBV9, the J call TRBJ1-6; possibly TRBD1 for D (6 bases). The germline V gene encodes CDR1 SGDLS and CDR2 YYNGEE. Deletions cut 4 bases from V and 7 bases from J, with 15 bases between. The CDR3 spans 15 residues. The DNA for the CDR3 is TGTGCCAGCAGCCCTTCTTGGACAGAAAATTCACCCCTCCACTTT. This translates into CASSPSWTENSPLHF.

This clone appeared once. The V call is TRBV28, the J call TRBJ1-5; D is uncertain. V lost 6 bases and J 3 bases, leaving 6 bases between the germline ends. The CDR3 runs to 12 residues. The V gene's germline CDR1 is MDHEN and CDR2 SYDVKM. CDR3 sequence reads: CASRGPNQPQHF. CDR3 in DNA: TGTGCCAGCAGGGGCCCCAATCAGCCCCAGCATTTT.

This rearrangement joins TRBV5-6 to TRBJ2-7; D may be TRBD1 (6 bases). From germline, CDR1 is SGHDT and CDR2 YYEEEE. The CDR3 has 16 amino acids. The V gene lost 2 bases and the J gene lost 0 bases, with 15 bases spanning the gap. The CDR3 DNA reads as TGTGCCAGCAGCTTACAGGGAGAAATTAGCTCCTACGAGCAGTACTTC. The encoded protein is CASSLQGEISSYEQYF.

The chain combines TRBV28 with TRBJ2-7, with D maybe TRBD1 (6 bases). Germline CDR1 MDHEN, CDR2 SYDVKM. The V and J ends lost 4 bases and 4 bases respectively, with 20 bases between them. CDR3 length: 16 residues. CDR3 sequence reads: CASSSPDPGVWYEQYF. CDR3 coding DNA: TGTGCCAGCAGTTCCCCGGACCCAGGGGTGTGGTACGAGCAGTACTTC.

In DNA, the CDR3 is TGCGCCAGCGCACCGGGGTTCACAGATACGCAGTATTTT. As protein: CASAPGFTDTQYF. This sequence joins TRBV5-1 and TRBJ2-3, with a weak D call TRBD2 (5 bases). V was clipped by 7 bases and J by 2 bases, with 11 bases between them. Germline V CDR1 and CDR2: SGHRS, YFSETQ. This CDR3 is 13 amino acids long.

This clone came up a few times. The chain recombines TRBV2 with TRBJ1-4; no clear D. The CDR3 spans 15 residues. Germline V CDR1 and CDR2: SNHLY, FYNNEI. Trimming removed 6 bases from V and 6 bases from J, with 17 bases in between. The CDR3 region is CASRRGWSRDEKLFF. The CDR3 nucleotides read TGTGCCAGCAGGCGCGGCTGGTCGCGCGATGAAAAACTGTTTTTT.

The V gene is TRBV5-1, the J gene TRBJ2-7; 11 bases agree with TRBD2. V dropped 0 bases and J dropped 2; count of bases not matched to a gene: 1. The CDR3 runs to 15 residues. Germline V CDR1 and CDR2: SGHRS, YFSETQ. The CDR3 reads CASSLETSGAYEQYF. In DNA, the CDR3 is TGCGCCAGCAGCTTGGAGACTAGCGGGGCCTACGAGCAGTACTTC.

The chain uses TRBV6-2 or TRBV6-3 and TRBJ1-4; 8 bases fit TRBD1. The V gene end was trimmed by 5 bases and the J gene end by 5 bases; junction bases not matched to a gene: 4. The CDR3 has 14 amino acids. The V gene's germline CDR1 is MNHEY and CDR2 SVGEGT. The CDR3 DNA reads TGTGCCAGCAGTGGACAGGGATTAAATGAAAAACTGTTTTTT. It encodes CASSGQGLNEKLFF.